This T cell receptor beta chain is drawn from a study of OX40 agonist ivuxolimab in advanced cancers. The CDR3 has 13 amino acids. Trimming removed 0 bases from V and 9 bases from J, with 9 bases in between. CDR1 and CDR2 from the germline V gene are MNHEY and SMNVEV (reference sequence). This table comes from immunoSEQ multiplex PCR, and its TCRdb copy is limited to in-frame clones, with some not included. This table has roughly 18,000 clones, roughly 88% appearing once. This sequence joins TRBV27 and TRBJ2-1; the D gene is possibly TRBD2 (6 bases). The material was CD4+ or CD8+ T cells sorted from blood, obtained in a trial of the OX40 agonist ivuxolimab. This receptor was obtained from an adult with an advanced solid tumor such as melanoma, head and neck, liver or kidney cancer. This CDR3 is CASSLSGGGEQFF. Here the CDR3 DNA reads TGTGCCAGCAGTTTATCGGGGGGAGGTGAGCAGTTCTTC.